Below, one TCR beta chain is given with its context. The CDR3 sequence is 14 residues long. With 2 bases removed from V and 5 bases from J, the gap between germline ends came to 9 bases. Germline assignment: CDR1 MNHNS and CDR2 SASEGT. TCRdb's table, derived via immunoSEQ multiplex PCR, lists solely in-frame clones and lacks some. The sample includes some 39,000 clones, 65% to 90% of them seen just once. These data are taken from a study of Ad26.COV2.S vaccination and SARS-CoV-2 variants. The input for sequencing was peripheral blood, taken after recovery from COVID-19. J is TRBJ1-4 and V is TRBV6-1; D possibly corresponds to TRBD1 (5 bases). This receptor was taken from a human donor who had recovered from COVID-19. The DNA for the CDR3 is TGTGCCAGCAGTGAATCCTGGGGCAATGAAAAACTGTTTTTT. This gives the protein CASSESWGNEKLFF.